The present TCR beta chain was sequenced within a study of control samples from healthy donors and cancer patients (dated by TCRdb to about 2020). The method was the immunoSEQ multiplex PCR assay. TCRdb limited this immuneACCESS table to in-frame rearrangements with V and J called. A share of clones is missing; checked studies link under half to unresolved V genes, and the rest is unexplained. The sample table holds under 85,000 clones, of which around nine tenths were seen once. 5% to 6.5% of the sample rests with the top ten. In regard to this clone: Its recognized antigen is unknown. Base qualities were left out, and no much larger clone turns up one base away.

The sequence derives from a man aged 55-75 years with colorectal cancer. The specimen sequenced was PBMCs.

The CDR3 amino acid sequence is: CASRGLANEQFF. Read as DNA, the sequence is TGTGCAAGTCGGGGACTAGCCAATGAGCAGTTCTTC. The rearranged segments are TRBV5-6 and TRBJ2-1; 9 bases in the middle match TRBD2. The CDR3 covers 12 residues, taking in both the cysteine and the phenylalanine. Only CDR3 DNA remains: 36 bases, in frame from the first base. Sequences SGHDT (CDR1) and YYEEEE (CDR2) are obtained from the germline V gene.